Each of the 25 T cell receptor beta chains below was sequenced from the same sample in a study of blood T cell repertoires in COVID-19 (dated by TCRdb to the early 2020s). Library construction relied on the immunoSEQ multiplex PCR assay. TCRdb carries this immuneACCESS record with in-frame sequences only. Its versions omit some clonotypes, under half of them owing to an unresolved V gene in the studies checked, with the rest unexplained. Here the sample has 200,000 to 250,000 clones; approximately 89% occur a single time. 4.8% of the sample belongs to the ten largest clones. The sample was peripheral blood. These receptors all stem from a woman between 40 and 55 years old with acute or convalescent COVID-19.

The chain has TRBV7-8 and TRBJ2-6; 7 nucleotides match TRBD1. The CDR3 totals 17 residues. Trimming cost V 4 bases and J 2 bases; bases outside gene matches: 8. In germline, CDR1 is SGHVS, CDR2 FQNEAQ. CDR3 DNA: TGTGCCAGCAGCTCGGTCCAGGGGGAGCCTGGGGCCAACGTCCTGACTTTC. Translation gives CASSSVQGEPGANVLTF.

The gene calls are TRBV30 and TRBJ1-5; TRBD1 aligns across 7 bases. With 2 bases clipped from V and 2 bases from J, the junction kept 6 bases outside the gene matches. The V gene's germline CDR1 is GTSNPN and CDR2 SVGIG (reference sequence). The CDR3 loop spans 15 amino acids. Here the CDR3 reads CAWSRRQGRNQPQHF. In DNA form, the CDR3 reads TGTGCCTGGAGTAGAAGACAGGGTCGCAATCAGCCCCAGCATTTT. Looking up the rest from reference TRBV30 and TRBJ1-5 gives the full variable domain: SQTIHQWPATLVQPVGSPLSLECTVEGTSNPNLYWYRQAAGRGLQLLFYSVGIGQISSEVPQNLSASRPQDRQFILSSKKLLLSDSGFYLCAWSRRQGRNQPQHFGDGTRLSIL.

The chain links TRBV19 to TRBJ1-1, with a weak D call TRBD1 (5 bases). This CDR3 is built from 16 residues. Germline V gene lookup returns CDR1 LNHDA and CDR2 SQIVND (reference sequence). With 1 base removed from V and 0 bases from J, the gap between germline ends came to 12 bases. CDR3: CASSIGAAGLNTEAFF. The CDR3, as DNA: TGTGCCAGTAGTATAGGGGCGGCAGGGCTGAACACTGAAGCTTTCTTT.

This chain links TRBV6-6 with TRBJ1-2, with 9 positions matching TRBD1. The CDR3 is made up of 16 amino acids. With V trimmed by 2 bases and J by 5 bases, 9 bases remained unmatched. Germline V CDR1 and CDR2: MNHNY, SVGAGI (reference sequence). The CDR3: CASSYARQGEKYGYTF. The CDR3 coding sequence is TGTGCCAGCAGTTACGCTAGACAGGGGGAAAAATATGGCTACACCTTC.

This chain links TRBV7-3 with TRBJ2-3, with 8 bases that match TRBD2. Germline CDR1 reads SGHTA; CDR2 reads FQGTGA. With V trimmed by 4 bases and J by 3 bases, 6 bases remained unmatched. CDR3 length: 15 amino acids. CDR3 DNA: TGTGCCAGCAGCTCCCGGGGGGGAGGGACAGATACGCAGTATTTT. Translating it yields CASSSRGGGTDTQYF.

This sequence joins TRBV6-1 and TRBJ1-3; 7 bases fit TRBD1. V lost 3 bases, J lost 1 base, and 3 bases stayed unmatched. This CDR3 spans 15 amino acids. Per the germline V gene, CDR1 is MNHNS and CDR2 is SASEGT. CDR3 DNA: TGTGCCAGCAGTGAGTCGACAGGGTCTGGAAACACCATATATTTT. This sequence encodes CASSESTGSGNTIYF.

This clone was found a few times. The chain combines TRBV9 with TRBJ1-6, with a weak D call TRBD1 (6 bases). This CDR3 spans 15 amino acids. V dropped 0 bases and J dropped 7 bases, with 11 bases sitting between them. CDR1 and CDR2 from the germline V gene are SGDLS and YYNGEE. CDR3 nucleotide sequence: TGTGCCAGCAGCGTAGGACAGGCCGGGAATTCACCCCTCCACTTT. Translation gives CASSVGQAGNSPLHF.

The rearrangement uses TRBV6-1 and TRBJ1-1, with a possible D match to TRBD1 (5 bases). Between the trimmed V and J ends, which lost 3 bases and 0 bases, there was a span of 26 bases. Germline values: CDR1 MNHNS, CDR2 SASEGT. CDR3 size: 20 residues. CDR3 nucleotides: TGTGCCAGCAGTGATCCGCGCGGGGGAGCTTTCGGTGTGATGAACACTGAAGCTTTCTTT. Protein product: CASSDPRGGAFGVMNTEAFF.

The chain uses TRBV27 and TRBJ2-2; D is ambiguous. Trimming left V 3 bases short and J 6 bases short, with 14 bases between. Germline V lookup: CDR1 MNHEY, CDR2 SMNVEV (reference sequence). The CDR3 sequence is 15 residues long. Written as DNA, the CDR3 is TGTGCCAGCAGTTTCTCGACCGACTGGGCCGGGGAGCTGTTTTTT. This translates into CASSFSTDWAGELFF.

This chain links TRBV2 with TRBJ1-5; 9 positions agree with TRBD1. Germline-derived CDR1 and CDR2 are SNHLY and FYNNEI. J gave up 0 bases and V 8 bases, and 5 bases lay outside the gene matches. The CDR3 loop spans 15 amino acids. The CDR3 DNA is TGTGCCAGCGGGGGGACAGGGATTAGCAATCAGCCCCAGCATTTT. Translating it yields CASGGTGISNQPQHF.

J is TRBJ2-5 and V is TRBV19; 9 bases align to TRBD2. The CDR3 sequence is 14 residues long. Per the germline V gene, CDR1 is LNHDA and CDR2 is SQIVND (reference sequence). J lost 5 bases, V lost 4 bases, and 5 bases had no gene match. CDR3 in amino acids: CASSKPSGVETQYF. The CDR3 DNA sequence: TGTGCCAGTAGTAAACCTAGCGGGGTGGAGACCCAGTACTTC.

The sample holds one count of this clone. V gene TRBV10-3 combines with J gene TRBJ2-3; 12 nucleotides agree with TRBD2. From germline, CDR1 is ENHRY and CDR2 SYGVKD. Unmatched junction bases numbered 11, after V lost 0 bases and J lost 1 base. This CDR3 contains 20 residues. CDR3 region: CAISESTSGGSYGGTDTQYF. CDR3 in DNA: TGTGCCATCAGTGAGTCTACTAGCGGGGGGTCCTACGGGGGCACAGATACGCAGTATTTT.

CDR3 nucleotide sequence: TGTGCCATCAGTGACAGGGCTGGGAACACTGAAGCTTTCTTT. Translated, it gives CAISDRAGNTEAFF. The chain combines TRBV10-3 with TRBJ1-1; D might be TRBD1 (5 bases). Germline V gene lookup returns CDR1 ENHRY and CDR2 SYGVKD. The CDR3 covers 14 residues. Trimming took 3 bases from V and 1 from J, leaving 9 bases between them.

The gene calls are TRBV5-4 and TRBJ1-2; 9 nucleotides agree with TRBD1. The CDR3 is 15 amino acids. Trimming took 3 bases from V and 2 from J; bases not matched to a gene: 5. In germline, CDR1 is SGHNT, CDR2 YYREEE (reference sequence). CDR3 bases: TGTGCCAGCAGCTCGCAAGACAGGGGGAACTATGGCTACACCTTC. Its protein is CASSSQDRGNYGYTF.

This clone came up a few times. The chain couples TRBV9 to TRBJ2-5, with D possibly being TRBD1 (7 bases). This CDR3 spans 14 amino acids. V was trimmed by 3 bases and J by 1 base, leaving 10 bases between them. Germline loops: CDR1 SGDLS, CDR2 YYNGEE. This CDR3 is CASSGGTVQETQYF. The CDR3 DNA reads TGTGCCAGCAGCGGCGGGACAGTCCAAGAGACCCAGTACTTC.

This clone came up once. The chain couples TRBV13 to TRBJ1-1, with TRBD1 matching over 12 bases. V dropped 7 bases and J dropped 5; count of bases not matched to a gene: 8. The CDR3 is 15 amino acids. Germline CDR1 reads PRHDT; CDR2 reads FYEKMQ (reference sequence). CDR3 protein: CASTTGDRGHTEAFF. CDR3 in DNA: TGTGCCAGCACCACGGGGGACAGGGGGCATACTGAAGCTTTCTTT.

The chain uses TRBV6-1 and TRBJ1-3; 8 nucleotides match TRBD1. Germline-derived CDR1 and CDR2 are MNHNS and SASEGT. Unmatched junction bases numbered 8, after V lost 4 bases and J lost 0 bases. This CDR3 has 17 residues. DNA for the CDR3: TGTGCCAGCAGTGGCTTAAACGGACAGGGCTCTGGAAACACCATATATTTT. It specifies CASSGLNGQGSGNTIYF.

The CDR3: CASSGPGSKGYTF. CDR3 DNA sequence: TGTGCCAGCAGTGGTCCGGGTTCAAAGGGCTACACCTTC. The gene calls are TRBV2 and TRBJ1-2, with D uncertain. V was cut by 4 bases and J by 8 bases, with 14 bases left in between. The CDR3 contains 13 residues. The germline V gene has CDR1 SNHLY and CDR2 FYNNEI.

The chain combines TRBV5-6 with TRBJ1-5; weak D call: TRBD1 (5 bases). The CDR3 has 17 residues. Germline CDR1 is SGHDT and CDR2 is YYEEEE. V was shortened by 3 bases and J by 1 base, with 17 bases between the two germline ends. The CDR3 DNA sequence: TGTGCCAGCAGCTCTCTTCGGGGAGGGACCAGCAATCAGCCCCAGCATTTT. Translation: CASSSLRGGTSNQPQHF.

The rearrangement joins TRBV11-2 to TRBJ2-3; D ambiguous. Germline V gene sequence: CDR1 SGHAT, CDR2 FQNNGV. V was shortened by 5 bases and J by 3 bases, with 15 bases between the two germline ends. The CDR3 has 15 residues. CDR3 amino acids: CASSLSSRVTDTQYF. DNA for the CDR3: TGTGCCAGCAGCCTGTCCTCCCGAGTTACAGATACGCAGTATTTT.

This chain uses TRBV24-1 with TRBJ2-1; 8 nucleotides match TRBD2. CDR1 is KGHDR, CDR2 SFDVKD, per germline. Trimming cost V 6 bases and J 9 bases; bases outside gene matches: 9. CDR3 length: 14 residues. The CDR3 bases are TGTGCCACCAGTCATGAGCGGGGGACCGGTGAGCAGTTCTTC. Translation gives CATSHERGTGEQFF.

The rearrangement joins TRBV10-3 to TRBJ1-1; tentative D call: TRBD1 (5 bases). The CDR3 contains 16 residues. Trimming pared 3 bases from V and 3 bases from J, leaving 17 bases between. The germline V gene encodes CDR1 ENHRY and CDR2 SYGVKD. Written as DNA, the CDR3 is TGTGCCATCAGTGAAAGGTATACGGGGGAGGACACTGAAGCTTTCTTT. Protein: CAISERYTGEDTEAFF.

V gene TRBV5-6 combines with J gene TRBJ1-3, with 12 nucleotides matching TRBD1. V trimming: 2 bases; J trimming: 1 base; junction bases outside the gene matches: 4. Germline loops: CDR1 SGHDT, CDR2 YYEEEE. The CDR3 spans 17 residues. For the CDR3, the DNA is TGTGCCAGCAGCTTCGGGACAGGGGGCTATTCTGGAAACACCATATATTTT. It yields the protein CASSFGTGGYSGNTIYF.

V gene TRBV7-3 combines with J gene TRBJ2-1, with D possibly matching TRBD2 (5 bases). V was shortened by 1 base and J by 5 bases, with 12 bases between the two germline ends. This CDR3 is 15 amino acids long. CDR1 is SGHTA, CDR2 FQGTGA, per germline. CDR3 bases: TGTGCCAGCAGCTTAATGAACAGCGGCAACAATGAGCAGTTCTTC. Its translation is CASSLMNSGNNEQFF.

The chain's CDR3 is CASSSVAENYGYTF. CDR3 coding DNA: TGTGCCAGCAGCTCGGTGGCGGAGAACTATGGCTACACCTTC. This chain links TRBV5-6 with TRBJ1-2; D is unclear. V lost 3 bases and J lost 2, with 11 bases in between. The CDR3 loop spans 14 amino acids. Germline lookup yields CDR1 SGHDT and CDR2 YYEEEE.